Below, one T cell receptor beta chain is given with its context. Its antigen is as yet unknown. Germline is not matched at one junction end, which may reflect a read error. The data belong to a study of tumor-infiltrating lymphocytes in primary liver carcinoma. Across the whole study: Patients were men and women aged 30 to 69 years. Roughly 3.5 to 8 million productive TCRbeta reads came from each sample, comparable across tissue types. Findings and caveats of the study: Tumor-adjacent and tumor-blood pairs overlapped less than tumor region pairs did. Relative to blood, tumors carried a significantly larger fraction of the repertoire in their top 250 clones (p = 0.039).

Without any cell sorting, about 19-32 mg of bulk tissue yielded co-extracted RNA and DNA. Synthesis of TCR beta cDNA was carried out from about 500 ng total RNA with a constant-region primer. Slightly modified ARM-PCR with three nested multiplex PCR rounds yielded TCR beta libraries. In the first two PCR rounds, TRBV1-TRBV30 forward primers were paired with a C-beta reverse primer, and each round lasted about 10 cycles. TCRdb independently ran MiXCR on the multiplex PCR reads; one entry per CDR3 protein. The table has 90,000 to 150,000 distinct CDR3 sequences, around 70% seen once. This CDR3 has 15 residues. CDR1 and CDR2 from the germline V gene are SGHAT and FQNNGV.

Sequenced material: tumor-adjacent normal liver tissue. The TCR comes from a woman aged 55-75 years with primary liver carcinoma and hepatitis B virus infection. The chain employs TRBV11-2 and TRBJ1-2; D is ambiguous. The DNA of the CDR3 is TGTGCCAGCAGCTTAGATCTAGGGCTCGTCTATGGCTTCACCTTT. It is translated as CASSLDLGLVYGFTF. The full variable domain, rest sourced from reference TRBV11-2 and TRBJ1-2, is EAGVAQSPRYKIIEKRQSVAFWCNPISGHATLYWYQQILGQGPKLLIQFQNNGVVDDSQLPKDRFSAERLKGVDSTLKIQPAKLEDSAVYLCASSLDLGLVYGFTFGSGTRLTVV.